The 29 T cell receptor beta chains presented below share a single source sample, sequenced in a study of cytomegalovirus exposure and HLA in healthy donors. Sequencing was performed with immunoSEQ multiplex PCR; in TCRdb, only in-frame clones are kept and a portion is missing. The table has 100,000 to 150,000 clones, roughly 95% seen once; the top ten hold about 1.8%. The specimen sequenced was PBMCs. The receptor set was obtained from a man between 18 and 29 years old in good health and CMV-seronegative.

The chain has TRBV19 and TRBJ2-1; TRBD2 agrees at 7 bases. The trim removed 3 bases at V and 5 bases at J, leaving 4 bases unmatched. Germline V gene lookup returns CDR1 LNHDA and CDR2 SQIVND (reference sequence). The CDR3 runs to 14 residues. The CDR3 spells CASSMGTTHNEQFF. The CDR3 nucleotides read TGTGCCAGTAGTATGGGGACTACCCACAATGAGCAGTTCTTC.

V gene TRBV28 combines with J gene TRBJ1-5; TRBD1 might be the D (5 bases). CDR3 length equals 15 residues. Germline V gene lookup returns CDR1 MDHEN and CDR2 SYDVKM. V was shortened by 1 base and J by 7 bases, with 14 bases between the two germline ends. CDR3: CASSLLRGLGQPQHF. CDR3 DNA sequence: TGTGCCAGCAGTTTATTGCGGGGACTTGGGCAGCCCCAGCATTTT. The variable domain in full, completed from reference TRBV28 and TRBJ1-5, reads DVKVTQSSRYLVKRTGEKVFLECVQDMDHENMFWYRQDPGLGLRLIYFSYDVKMKEKGDIPEGYSVSREKKERFSLILESASTNQTSMYLCASSLLRGLGQPQHFGDGTRLSIL.

Only one count was recorded for this clone. The V call is TRBV18, the J call TRBJ1-2; TRBD1 might be the D (6 bases). Germline values: CDR1 KGHSH, CDR2 LQKENI. CDR3 length: 15 residues. V lost 6 bases and J lost 6, with 20 bases in between. CDR3 sequence reads: CASSPRQDKRDGYTF. The DNA for the CDR3 is TGTGCCAGCTCGCCAAGACAGGACAAGAGGGATGGCTACACCTTC.

V and J are TRBV7-6 and TRBJ2-2; 8 nucleotides line up with TRBD2. V shed 4 bases, J shed 6 bases, and the junction held 7 bases outside the gene matches. In germline, CDR1 is SGHVS, CDR2 FNYEAQ. CDR3 length: 15 amino acids. CDR3 DNA sequence: TGTGCCAGCAGCTACCCGGGACTAGGTCCCGGGGAGCTGTTTTTT. Protein: CASSYPGLGPGELFF.

V is TRBV28 and J is TRBJ2-1; tentative D call: TRBD2 (6 bases). Per the germline V gene, CDR1 is MDHEN and CDR2 is SYDVKM. Trimming stripped 6 bases from V and 1 base from J, with 25 bases between. This CDR3 has 19 residues. The CDR3: CASRRRDFISRGSYNEQFF. The CDR3 region has the DNA TGTGCCAGCAGACGACGGGACTTTATCTCCCGGGGGTCCTACAATGAGCAGTTCTTC.

The J gene is TRBJ2-1, the V gene TRBV13; possible D gene TRBD2, 5 bases. V lost 4 bases and J lost 2, with 15 bases in between. CDR1 and CDR2 from the germline V gene are PRHDT and FYEKMQ (reference sequence). CDR3 length equals 16 residues. CDR3 DNA: TGTGCCAGCAGCTCAGACGGGGTCGAAGCCTACAATGAGCAGTTCTTC. Translation gives CASSSDGVEAYNEQFF.

V gene TRBV7-8 combines with J gene TRBJ2-1, with D tentatively TRBD2 (7 bases). Germline V gene lookup returns CDR1 SGHVS and CDR2 FQNEAQ. The CDR3 consists of 14 residues. V lost 5 bases, J lost 4 bases, and 12 bases lay in between. CDR3 nucleotide sequence: TGTGCCAGCAGCCCGGGGGGCGCTTACAATGAGCAGTTCTTC. Its translation: CASSPGGAYNEQFF.

The chain recombines TRBV27 with TRBJ2-7; 7 bases map to TRBD2. Trimming removed 1 base from V and 6 bases from J; junction bases left unmatched: 3. CDR1 and CDR2 (germline): MNHEY, SMNVEV (reference sequence). This CDR3 contains 13 residues. CDR3 sequence: CASSLFWGGEQYF. CDR3 DNA sequence: TGTGCCAGCAGTTTATTCTGGGGGGGCGAGCAGTACTTC.

This chain connects TRBV5-4 to TRBJ2-7, with a possible D match to TRBD1 (6 bases). Between the trimmed V and J ends, which lost 0 bases and 1 base, there was a span of 11 bases. CDR1 is SGHNT and CDR2 is YYREEE in the germline V gene (reference sequence). The CDR3 is 15 residues long. CDR3 in DNA: TGTGCCAGCAGCTTGGACAGGGCAGGGTCCTACGAGCAGTACTTC. Translated, it gives CASSLDRAGSYEQYF.

This clone was picked up one time. The CDR3 sequence: CSATPNNEQFF. The CDR3 DNA reads as TGCAGTGCTACCCCTAACAATGAGCAGTTCTTC. The chain recombines TRBV20-1 with TRBJ2-1; D unclear. CDR1 DFQATT and CDR2 SNEGSKA come from the germline V gene (reference sequence). V gave up 4 bases and J gave up 5 bases, with 6 bases separating them. The CDR3 runs to 11 residues.

V usage is TRBV30 and J usage is TRBJ1-3, with D tentatively TRBD1 (5 bases). Germline V gene lookup returns CDR1 GTSNPN and CDR2 SVGIG (reference sequence). CDR3 length: 14 amino acids. V was trimmed by 2 bases and J by 3 bases, leaving 11 bases between them. CDR3 DNA sequence: TGTGCCTGGAGTAAGGGGCTAGGTGGAAACACCATATATTTT. This translates into CAWSKGLGGNTIYF.

The rearrangement links TRBV6-5 to TRBJ1-5; D is uncertain. There are 14 residues in the CDR3. Germline V CDR1 and CDR2: MNHEY, SVGAGI. Trimming removed 8 bases at V and 2 bases at J, with 13 bases between. The CDR3 here is CASRGILGNQPQHF. CDR3 coding DNA: TGTGCCAGCCGGGGTATCTTGGGCAATCAGCCCCAGCATTTT.

V usage is TRBV6-5 and J usage is TRBJ2-1, with no clear D. Germline V CDR1 and CDR2: MNHEY, SVGAGI. Trimming left V 7 bases short and J 7 bases short, with 8 bases between. CDR3 length equals 11 residues. The CDR3 DNA reads TGTGCCAGCACCTACGGGAATGAGCAGTTCTTC. Its protein product is CASTYGNEQFF.

The chain employs TRBV5-1 and TRBJ2-3; 8 bases line up with TRBD2. The CDR3 totals 16 residues. Looked up from germline, CDR1 is SGHRS and CDR2 is YFSETQ. J was trimmed by 7 bases and V by 3 bases; bases with no gene match: 13. DNA of the CDR3: TGCGCCAGCAGCTGGGGAGCCAGCGGGAGCGGTAATACGCAGTATTTT. Its protein is CASSWGASGSGNTQYF.

The chain combines TRBV27 with TRBJ2-1, with D possibly being TRBD2 (6 bases). Germline assignment: CDR1 MNHEY and CDR2 SMNVEV (reference sequence). With 2 bases removed from V and 7 bases from J, the gap between germline ends came to 12 bases. The CDR3 extends over 14 amino acids. The CDR3 loop reads CASSLVGLQNEQFF. The DNA of the CDR3 is TGTGCCAGCAGTTTAGTGGGACTGCAGAATGAGCAGTTCTTC.

The chain combines TRBV4-2 with TRBJ2-2, with TRBD2 as a possible D gene (7 bases). CDR1 LGHNA and CDR2 YNFKEQ come from the germline V gene. Trimming left V 0 bases short and J 6 bases short, with 11 bases between. The CDR3 loop spans 15 amino acids. The CDR3 DNA is TGTGCCAGCAGCCAAGAGGGGGCGGGGGCCGGGGAGCTGTTTTTT. It yields the protein CASSQEGAGAGELFF.

This clone has only a few counts. J is TRBJ2-6 and V is TRBV28; D ambiguous. This CDR3 is built from 15 residues. CDR1 and CDR2 (germline): MDHEN, SYDVKM. V lost 1 base to trimming and J lost 4 bases, with 8 bases between them. The CDR3 loop reads CASSLSVSGANVLTF. The CDR3 nucleotides read TGTGCCAGCAGTTTATCGGTCTCCGGGGCCAACGTCCTGACTTTC.

The rearrangement links TRBV7-2 to TRBJ2-3; 8 bases align to TRBD1. Trimming removed 5 bases from V and 6 bases from J; junction bases left unmatched: 7. Germline CDR1 reads SGHTA; CDR2 reads FQGNSA. This CDR3 region has 14 residues. The CDR3 loop is CASSPRTGSDTQYF. Here the CDR3 DNA reads TGTGCCAGCAGCCCCAGGACAGGGAGCGATACGCAGTATTTT.

The rearrangement joins TRBV4-3 to TRBJ2-1; D is undetermined. Looked up from germline, CDR1 is LGHNA and CDR2 is YSLEER. Trimming cost V 2 bases and J 0 bases, with 5 bases left between them. This CDR3 contains 14 residues. CDR3 sequence: CASSQPGSYNEQFF. In DNA, the CDR3 is TGCGCCAGCAGCCAACCGGGCTCCTACAATGAGCAGTTCTTC.

This sequence joins TRBV7-7 and TRBJ2-5; 9 bases match TRBD2. The J segment lost 5 bases and the V segment lost 10 bases, leaving 8 bases of the junction unmatched. Germline V lookup: CDR1 SSHAT, CDR2 FNYEAQ (reference sequence). The CDR3 consists of 13 residues. DNA of the CDR3: TGTGCCACCGCGGCGGGAGGGACGGAGACCCAGTACTTC. Protein: CATAAGGTETQYF. Drawing the rest from reference TRBV7-7 and TRBJ2-5, the complete variable domain is GAGVSQSPRYKVTKRGQDVTLRCDPISSHATLYWYQQALGQGPEFLTYFNYEAQPDKSGLPSDRFSAERPEGSISTLTIQRTEQRDSAMYRCATAAGGTETQYFGPGTRLLVL.

This clone was counted a single time. This sequence joins TRBV28 and TRBJ2-7; 8 nucleotides agree with TRBD1. This CDR3 has 19 residues. Germline loops: CDR1 MDHEN, CDR2 SYDVKM. The junction had 20 bases not matched to a gene; V was cut back by 7 bases and J by 0 bases. The chain's CDR3 is CASNRVGTGGRGSSYEQYF. The CDR3 DNA follows: TGTGCCAGCAACCGGGTTGGGACAGGAGGTCGTGGGAGCTCCTACGAGCAGTACTTC.

The chain is built from TRBV19 and TRBJ1-5; possible D gene TRBD1, 5 bases. V was cut by 5 bases and J by 0 bases, with 11 bases left in between. The CDR3 sequence is 15 residues long. Germline CDR1 LNHDA, CDR2 SQIVND (reference sequence). CDR3 region: CASSLRGSSNQPQHF. The CDR3, as DNA: TGTGCCAGTAGTTTACGGGGGAGTAGCAATCAGCCCCAGCATTTT. Filled out from reference TRBV19 and TRBJ1-5, the complete variable domain reads DGGITQSPKYLFRKEGQNVTLSCEQNLNHDAMYWYRQDPGQGLRLIYYSQIVNDFQKGDIAEGYSVSREKKESFPLTVTSAQKNPTAFYLCASSLRGSSNQPQHFGDGTRLSIL.

Regarding this clone: Different DNA sequences within this sample yield the same CDR3. The CDR3 region has the DNA TGTGCCTGGAGCAGGGGTTCTGGAAACACCATATATTTT. This sequence encodes CAWSRGSGNTIYF. The rearrangement joins TRBV30 to TRBJ1-3, with a weak D call TRBD1 (6 bases). Per germline, CDR1 GTSNPN and CDR2 SVGIG (reference sequence). The CDR3 spans 13 residues. Trimming pared 3 bases from V and 1 base from J, leaving 7 bases between.

The rearrangement joins TRBV13 to TRBJ2-7, with 12 bases aligning to TRBD2. The germline V gene encodes CDR1 PRHDT and CDR2 FYEKMQ (reference sequence). The CDR3 has 21 residues. Trimming took 2 bases from V and 1 from J; bases not matched to a gene: 18. The CDR3 loop is CASSLNPPRLAGVPTSYEQYF. Here the CDR3 DNA reads TGTGCCAGCAGCTTAAACCCCCCCAGACTAGCGGGGGTCCCCACTTCCTACGAGCAGTACTTC. Full variable domain (rest looked up from reference TRBV13 and TRBJ2-7): AAGVIQSPRHLIKEKRETATLKCYPIPRHDTVYWYQQGPGQDPQFLISFYEKMQSDKGSIPDRFSAQQFSDYHSELNMSSLELGDSALYFCASSLNPPRLAGVPTSYEQYFGPGTRLTVT.

The chain's CDR3 is CASSALDVGRIGSQHF. DNA of the CDR3: TGTGCCAGCAGCGCTCTGGACGTAGGGAGAATAGGGTCCCAGCATTTT. The V and J genes are TRBV16 and TRBJ1-5; D gene uncertain. Germline lookup yields CDR1 KGHSY and CDR2 FQNENV. Trimming pared 5 bases from V and 11 bases from J, leaving 25 bases between. The CDR3 is 16 amino acids.

The V and J genes are TRBV30 and TRBJ1-1; no clear D gene. The CDR3 sequence is 12 residues long. The germline V gene encodes CDR1 GTSNPN and CDR2 SVGIG (reference sequence). The ends were cut back, 4 bases at V and 2 bases at J, with 8 bases in the middle. The CDR3 here is CAWTVTNTEAFF. The DNA for the CDR3 is TGTGCCTGGACCGTTACTAACACTGAAGCTTTCTTT.

This clone has just one count. The chain uses TRBV6-5 and TRBJ2-1; tentative D call: TRBD2 (6 bases). V was cut by 5 bases and J by 5 bases, with 13 bases left in between. Germline loops: CDR1 MNHEY, CDR2 SVGAGI. The CDR3 is 14 residues long. The CDR3 spells CASSRGGGNNEQFF. The CDR3 DNA reads as TGTGCCAGCAGTCGAGGCGGAGGGAACAATGAGCAGTTCTTC.

V is TRBV10-3 and J is TRBJ2-2, with TRBD2 identical over 10 bases. The CDR3 totals 15 residues. CDR1 ENHRY and CDR2 SYGVKD come from the germline V gene. Germline trimming cut 7 bases from V and 4 bases from J; bases unmatched to any gene: 6. For the CDR3, the DNA is TGTGCCATCAAAGGGTCTAGCGGGAGCACCGGGGAGCTGTTTTTT. As protein: CAIKGSSGSTGELFF.

This clone came up once. The chain couples TRBV6-5 to TRBJ2-7, with 7 bases identical to TRBD1. The germline CDR1 and CDR2 sequences are MNHEY and SVGAGI. J was trimmed by 2 bases and V by 2 bases; bases with no gene match: 6. This CDR3 has 15 amino acids. CDR3: CASSYRRDRPYEQYF. The CDR3 DNA follows: TGTGCCAGCAGTTACCGTCGGGACAGACCCTACGAGCAGTACTTC.